The rows below give T cell receptor beta chains drawn from one sample of a study of blood T cell repertoires in COVID-19. TCRdb's table, derived via immunoSEQ multiplex PCR, lists solely in-frame clones and lacks some. The sample lists just over 650,000 clones, about 90% occurring once. The specimen sequenced was peripheral blood. Source of these receptors: a woman aged 18-29 years with acute or convalescent COVID-19. Both conserved end residues are part of each CDR3. The order of the fields is V gene, J gene, CDR3 protein.

v_call: TRBV10-3
j_call: TRBJ1-1
cdr3_aa: CAISELAVVGDGRKEAFF

v_call: TRBV21-1
j_call: TRBJ1-1
cdr3_aa: CASSKARTKNTEAFF

v_call: TRBV21-1
j_call: TRBJ1-6
cdr3_aa: CASSPPRFRSSPLHF

v_call: TRBV6-1
j_call: TRBJ2-7
cdr3_aa: CASSESGFYEQYF

v_call: TRBV7-2
j_call: TRBJ2-4
cdr3_aa: CASSPSPPYKNKNIQYF

v_call: TRBV4-3
j_call: TRBJ2-3
cdr3_aa: CASSLGLAGGRGTDTQYF

v_call: TRBV9
j_call: TRBJ1-2
cdr3_aa: CASSVGDGYTF

v_call: TRBV7-9
j_call: TRBJ2-3
cdr3_aa: CASSALSGGRTQYF

v_call: TRBV4-3
j_call: TRBJ2-3
cdr3_aa: CASSPSGVYDTDTQYF

v_call: TRBV25-1
j_call: TRBJ2-1
cdr3_aa: CASSPPGQGKNEQFF

v_call: TRBV6-5
j_call: TRBJ1-6
cdr3_aa: CASSRTGDDSPLHF

v_call: TRBV6-4
j_call: TRBJ2-1
cdr3_aa: CASSEEQGSHEQFF

v_call: TRBV6-5
j_call: TRBJ2-2
cdr3_aa: CASSYSRTGVFGELFF

v_call: TRBV6-6
j_call: TRBJ2-1
cdr3_aa: CASSYSEVPYNEQFF

v_call: TRBV4-1
j_call: TRBJ1-1
cdr3_aa: CASSRKGDTEAFF

v_call: TRBV2
j_call: TRBJ2-1
cdr3_aa: CASLYYNEQFF

v_call: TRBV12-5
j_call: TRBJ1-6
cdr3_aa: CASGKGQGYNSPLHF

v_call: TRBV27
j_call: TRBJ2-3
cdr3_aa: CASSLGLAGGRLADTQYF

v_call: TRBV9
j_call: TRBJ1-3
cdr3_aa: CASSSAAGNTIYF

v_call: TRBV7-3
j_call: TRBJ1-1
cdr3_aa: CASPTSDHTEAFF

v_call: TRBV7-9
j_call: TRBJ2-2
cdr3_aa: CASTWGGPGELFF

v_call: TRBV19
j_call: TRBJ2-7
cdr3_aa: CASSMAGQKSYEQYF

v_call: TRBV18
j_call: TRBJ2-2
cdr3_aa: CASSQGAQTGELFF

v_call: TRBV4-3
j_call: TRBJ1-4
cdr3_aa: CASSRQGGLGGEKLFF

v_call: TRBV6-5
j_call: TRBJ2-1
cdr3_aa: CANPQTSGAGEQFF

v_call: TRBV18
j_call: TRBJ2-3
cdr3_aa: CASSPPAGTGTLPDTQYF

v_call: TRBV7-9
j_call: TRBJ2-3
cdr3_aa: CASSLDRGMDTQYF

v_call: TRBV30
j_call: TRBJ1-2
cdr3_aa: CAWKGALKDGYTF

v_call: TRBV6-2/TRBV6-3
j_call: TRBJ1-1
cdr3_aa: CASSPGEMSAEAFF

v_call: TRBV7-2
j_call: TRBJ2-1
cdr3_aa: CASSLGRGGPYNEQFF

v_call: TRBV6-6
j_call: TRBJ2-7
cdr3_aa: CASIRPRPGTGTYEQYF

v_call: TRBV30
j_call: TRBJ1-1
cdr3_aa: CASTIYTVNTEAFF

v_call: TRBV3-1/TRBV3-2
j_call: TRBJ1-2
cdr3_aa: CASTRGGYGYTF

v_call: TRBV5-6
j_call: TRBJ2-5
cdr3_aa: CASSLSPGAGETQYF

v_call: TRBV7-2
j_call: TRBJ1-4
cdr3_aa: CASSLWTGGNEKLFF

v_call: TRBV21-1
j_call: TRBJ2-5
cdr3_aa: CASSKALGGGQETQYF

v_call: TRBV5-5
j_call: TRBJ1-4
cdr3_aa: CASSLETGMNEKLFF

v_call: TRBV4-3
j_call: TRBJ1-2
cdr3_aa: CASSQALGVGYTF

v_call: TRBV11-3
j_call: TRBJ2-1
cdr3_aa: CASSLAGYEQFF

v_call: TRBV2
j_call: TRBJ2-3
cdr3_aa: CASRLDGTDTQYF